The clone carrying this T cell receptor (beta chain) was counted between two and nine times. Its matching antigen is unknown. The source of the sample is a study of identical twins. TCRdb analysed the 5' RACE reads with MiXCR anew, one entry per CDR3 protein. The sample lists 240,000 or so distinct CDR3 sequences, about 7.3% occurring once. Study-wide findings and caveats: Cord blood beta clonotypes that were abundant carried fewer insertions, and memory repertoires showed no such trend.

Germline-derived CDR1 and CDR2 are LNHNV and YYDKDF (reference sequence). Trimming removed 4 bases from V and 2 bases from J, with 20 bases in between. The CDR3 has 17 residues. This sample was shared with a second study, whose subject was yellow fever vaccine responses in identical twins.

The sample comprised memory (CD45RO+) T cells sorted from blood. J is TRBJ2-5 and V is TRBV15, with a weak D call TRBD2 (6 bases). This TCR derives from a woman aged 18-29 years in good health. This CDR3 reads CATSKVGRWGYQETQYF. The CDR3 nucleotides are TGTGCCACCAGCAAGGTTGGGAGGTGGGGGTATCAAGAGACCCAGTACTTC.